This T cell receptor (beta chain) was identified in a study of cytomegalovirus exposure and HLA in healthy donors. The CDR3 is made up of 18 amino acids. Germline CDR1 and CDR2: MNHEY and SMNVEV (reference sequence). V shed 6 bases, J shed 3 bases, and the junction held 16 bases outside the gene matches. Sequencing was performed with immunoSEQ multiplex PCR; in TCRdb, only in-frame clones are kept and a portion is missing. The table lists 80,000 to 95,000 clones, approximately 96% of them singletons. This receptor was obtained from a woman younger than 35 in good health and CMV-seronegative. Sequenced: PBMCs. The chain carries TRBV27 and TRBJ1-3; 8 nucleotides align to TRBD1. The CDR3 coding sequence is TGTGCCAGCAGAAAAGCGCCTCACAGGGGGAGGTTTGGAAACACCATATATTTT. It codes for CASRKAPHRGRFGNTIYF.